This T cell receptor beta chain was recovered during a study of blood T cell repertoires in COVID-19. The overall study: Spain, Italy and the United States supplied samples that represented acute and convalescent COVID-19. T cells, B-cell-depleted T cells, or PBMCs supplied cDNA or gDNA.

Under the authors' procedure: The authors estimated nucleated cell counts from reference gene primer amplification. Generated by immunoSEQ multiplex PCR, the TCRdb table keeps only in-frame clones and is missing some. V and J calls and clone size are copied from that table; D and trimming were computed from the DNA. The sample has more than 200,000 clones, 85% to 90% seen once. A Seattle source enrolled patients during active infection and followed them longitudinally. This CDR3 is built from 15 residues. Germline V gene sequence: CDR1 MNHEY, CDR2 SVGEGT. J was trimmed by 3 bases and V by 6 bases; bases with no gene match: 5.

The TCR comes from a man in his fifties with COVID-19, enrolled during active disease. Source material: peripheral blood. The gene calls are TRBV6-2 or TRBV6-3 and TRBJ2-2, with 9 bases that match TRBD2. DNA for the CDR3: TGTGCCAGCAGCCTGACTAGCGGAGACACCGGGGAGCTGTTTTTT. This gives the protein CASSLTSGDTGELFF.